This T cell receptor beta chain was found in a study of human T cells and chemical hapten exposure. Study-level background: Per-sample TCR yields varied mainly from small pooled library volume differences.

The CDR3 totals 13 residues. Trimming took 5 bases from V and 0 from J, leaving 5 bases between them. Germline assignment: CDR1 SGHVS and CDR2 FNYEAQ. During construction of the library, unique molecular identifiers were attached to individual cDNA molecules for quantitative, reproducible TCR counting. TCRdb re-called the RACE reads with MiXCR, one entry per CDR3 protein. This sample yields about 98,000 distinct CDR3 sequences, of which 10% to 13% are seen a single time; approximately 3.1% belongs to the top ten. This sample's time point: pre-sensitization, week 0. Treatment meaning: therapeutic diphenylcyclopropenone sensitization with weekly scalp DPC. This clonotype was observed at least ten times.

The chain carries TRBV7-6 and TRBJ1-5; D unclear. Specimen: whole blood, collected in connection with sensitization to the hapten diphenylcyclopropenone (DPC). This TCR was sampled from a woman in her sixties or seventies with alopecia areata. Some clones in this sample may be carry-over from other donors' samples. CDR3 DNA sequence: TGTGCCAGCAGCGCAGTTAGCAATCAGCCCCAGCATTTT. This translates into CASSAVSNQPQHF.